This TCR beta chain was recovered during a study of blood T cell repertoires in COVID-19. Study summary: T cells, B-cell-depleted T cells, or PBMCs provided the cDNA or gDNA that served as material.

Libraries were prepared by immunoSEQ multiplex PCR; TCRdb keeps only in-frame clonotypes and omits some of them. The sample shows around 330,000 clones, over 75% of them seen only once. This clone was detected ten times or more. Trimming stripped 3 bases from V and 2 bases from J, with 14 bases between. Germline values: CDR1 LGHNA, CDR2 YNFKEQ. CDR3 length equals 15 residues. The chain combines TRBV4-2 with TRBJ2-7; D is perhaps TRBD2 (5 bases). The receptor was isolated from a woman aged 40 to 50 who had recovered from COVID-19. Source material: PBMCs or T cells enriched from blood (not recorded which). The CDR3, as DNA: TGTGCCAGCAGCCAGAACCTAGCTGAGCCCTACGAGCAGTACTTC. Translated: CASSQNLAEPYEQYF.